This T cell receptor beta chain was documented in a study of lymphopenia after photon versus proton radiotherapy. Overall study results and limits: A bigger post-nadir fall in TCR diversity correlated inversely with survival time in deceased patients.

The data were produced by immunoSEQ multiplex PCR, yet TCRdb's version contains in-frame clones alone and is incomplete. The sample carries about 18,000 clones, 92% recorded once. A few counts support this clone. Its antigen is still unknown. The same CDR3 arises from other DNA sequences in this sample as well. This receptor was taken from a woman in her thirties or forties with cholangiocarcinoma. The sample here was peripheral blood, taken from a patient treated with photon-based radiotherapy.

CDR3 nucleotide sequence: TGTGCCAGCTCACCGGGACAGGGGCACTATGGCTACACCTTC. Amino acids: CASSPGQGHYGYTF. The chain carries TRBV18 and TRBJ1-2; TRBD1 matches at 10 bases. Germline V CDR1 and CDR2: KGHSH, LQKENI. V lost 3 bases to trimming and J lost 3 bases; unmatched junction nucleotides: 1. The CDR3 has 14 amino acids.